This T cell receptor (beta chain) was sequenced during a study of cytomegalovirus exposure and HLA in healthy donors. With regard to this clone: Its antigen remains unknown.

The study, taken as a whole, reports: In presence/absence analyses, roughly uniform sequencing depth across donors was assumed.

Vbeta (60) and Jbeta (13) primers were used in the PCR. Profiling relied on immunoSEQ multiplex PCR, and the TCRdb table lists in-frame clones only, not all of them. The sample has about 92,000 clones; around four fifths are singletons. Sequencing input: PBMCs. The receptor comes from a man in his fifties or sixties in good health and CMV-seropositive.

This chain's CDR3 is CASTRDRGNEQYF. CDR3 in DNA: TGTGCCAGCACCCGGGACAGGGGAAACGAGCAGTACTTC. This chain links TRBV18 with TRBJ2-5, with TRBD1 matching over 10 bases. The DNA end lines up better with TRBJ2-7; the J call may be wrong. The CDR3 length is 13 residues. Germline-derived CDR1 and CDR2 are KGHSH and LQKENI.